This is a list of T cell receptor beta chains from one sample in a study of blood T cell repertoires in COVID-19. Here immunoSEQ multiplex PCR was the method, and the copy in TCRdb shows in-frame clones only, minus some. The sample has 150,000 to 200,000 clones, about 88% seen once. The sample taken for sequencing was peripheral blood. Receptor source: a human donor in a cohort sampled during active COVID-19. CDR3s include the opening cysteine and the closing phenylalanine or tryptophan. The D gene is left open where the match is weak. Where a row states a size, it is once, few, many or the class of an expanded clone; other rows omit it.

NA	TRBV28	TRBJ1-4	once	CASSFRTRVFEKLFF
NA	TRBV21-1	TRBJ2-7	NA	CASSKALLGSGPYEQYF
NA	TRBV3-1/TRBV3-2	TRBJ2-1	NA	CASSQDQGEQFF
NA	TRBV9	TRBJ2-1	NA	CASSTLQGLYNEQFF
NA	TRBV5-1	TRBJ2-3	NA	CASSGGSGTDTQYF
NA	TRBV18	TRBJ2-3	NA	CASSQQGTSTDTQYF
NA	TRBV6-2/TRBV6-3	TRBJ2-2	once	CASSYEGSGELFF
TRBD1	TRBV6-5	TRBJ2-1	NA	CASSRGQGAGEQFF
NA	TRBV12-3/TRBV12-4	TRBJ2-7	NA	CASSLPPTREQYF
TRBD2	TRBV7-2	TRBJ2-7	NA	CASRTGTTNSYEQYF
NA	TRBV3-1/TRBV3-2	TRBJ2-7	NA	CASSQGRLALIYEQYF
NA	TRBV28	TRBJ1-1	NA	CATSREYEAFF
NA	TRBV2	TRBJ1-1	NA	CASSEQGTWTEAFF
TRBD2	TRBV11-2	TRBJ2-7	NA	CASIPMREVYEQYF
NA	TRBV19	TRBJ2-3	many	CASSIGFAVGEAQYF
NA	TRBV5-1	TRBJ2-5	NA	CASSLTSTGETQYF
NA	TRBV4-3	TRBJ2-1	NA	CASSQDVAEYNEQFF
TRBD2	TRBV28	TRBJ2-3	NA	CASSSHSPGGSDTQYF
NA	TRBV7-2	TRBJ2-1	NA	CASSLPLANEQFF
TRBD1	TRBV6-6	TRBJ2-7	NA	CASSTGQPLEQYF
TRBD1	TRBV19	TRBJ2-4	NA	CASSPDRGAHSYF
TRBD1	TRBV28	TRBJ2-4	NA	CASTGTGRKNIQYF
NA	TRBV27	TRBJ2-7	few	CASSGGRETYEQYF
NA	TRBV2	TRBJ2-3	NA	CASQRTASTDTQYF
TRBD2	TRBV4-3	TRBJ2-2	NA	CASSQDSLSGGRVGELFF
NA	TRBV7-2	TRBJ1-6	once	CASSLGLNSPLHF